A single sample gave rise to the 25 T cell receptor beta chains below, sequenced in a study of blood T cells in healthy people across ages. It was with a sample-barcoded 5' primer and a J-beta primer mix that a second PCR of about 6 to 12 cycles was run. TCRdb reprocessed the 5' RACE reads with MiXCR, giving one entry per CDR3 protein. The sample lists 450,000 to 700,000 distinct CDR3 sequences; 25% to 30% were seen once. Sequenced input: blood. The receptors derive from a woman in her 70s in good health.

The chain recombines TRBV29-1 with TRBJ1-2; the match to TRBD1 covers 8 bases. V shed 6 bases, J shed 0 bases, and the junction held 9 bases outside the gene matches. This CDR3 spans 15 amino acids. The germline CDR1 and CDR2 sequences are SQVTM and ANQGSEA. CDR3 residues: CSVDLQGATNYGYTF. In nucleotides, the CDR3 is TGCAGCGTCGACCTGCAGGGGGCTACTAACTATGGCTACACCTTC. The complete variable domain, with remaining parts taken from reference TRBV29-1 and TRBJ1-2, reads SAVISQKPSRDICQRGTSLTIQCQVDSQVTMMFWYRQQPGQSLTLIATANQGSEATYESGFVIDKFPISRPNLTFSTLTVSNMSPEDSSIYLCSVDLQGATNYGYTFGSGTRLTVV.

This clonotype was seen only a few times. This chain uses TRBV7-8 with TRBJ1-6, with 7 positions matching TRBD1. CDR1 and CDR2 (germline): SGHVS, FQNEAQ. Germline trimming cut 1 base from V and 14 bases from J; bases unmatched to any gene: 14. CDR3 length equals 16 residues. The CDR3 sequence: CASSLVGDRAVSTLHF. CDR3 DNA: TGTGCCAGCAGCTTAGTTGGAGACAGGGCCGTTAGTACCCTCCACTTT.

At least ten counts were recorded for this clonotype. V usage is TRBV27 and J usage is TRBJ2-1; the match to TRBD1 covers 8 bases. This CDR3 is built from 14 residues. Trimming cost V 7 bases and J 7 bases; bases outside gene matches: 9. Germline values: CDR1 MNHEY, CDR2 SMNVEV (reference sequence). CDR3 bases: TGTGCCAGCACTCAGGGGGCGGGTGGTAATGAGCAGTTCTTC. It encodes CASTQGAGGNEQFF.

The V gene is TRBV7-9, the J gene TRBJ2-1; weak D call: TRBD1 (5 bases). The CDR3 is 13 amino acids. The V gene's germline CDR1 is SEHNR and CDR2 FQNEAQ (reference sequence). Trimming took 5 bases from V and 2 from J, leaving 7 bases between them. The CDR3: CASSPRAYNEQFF. The CDR3 coding sequence is TGTGCCAGCAGCCCCAGGGCCTACAATGAGCAGTTCTTC. The variable domain in full, with the rest retrieved from reference TRBV7-9 and TRBJ2-1, is DTGVSQNPRHKITKRGQNVTFRCDPISEHNRLYWYRQTLGQGPEFLTYFQNEAQLEKSRLLSDRFSAERPKGSFSTLEIQRTEQGDSAMYLCASSPRAYNEQFFGPGTRLTVL.

The chain is built from TRBV24-1 and TRBJ1-2; D possibly corresponds to TRBD1 (5 bases). V was cut by 3 bases and J by 7 bases, with 17 bases left in between. The length of the CDR3 is 15 residues. The germline V gene has CDR1 KGHDR and CDR2 SFDVKD. CDR3 in DNA: TGTGCCACCAGTGATCCCGGAGGGGAATTGCGTGGCTACACCTTC. Translation gives CATSDPGGELRGYTF.

This clonotype turned up a few times. DNA for the CDR3: TGCAGCGTTGCATGGGGCGGGACCTACGAGCAGTACTTC. Translating gives CSVAWGGTYEQYF. The chain uses TRBV29-1 and TRBJ2-7; TRBD2 might be the D (6 bases). Germline CDR1 is SQVTM and CDR2 is ANQGSEA. V lost 4 bases, J lost 2 bases, and 12 bases lay in between. CDR3 length: 13 residues.

The CDR3 nucleotides are TGTGCCAGCAGCCTTTCCGGGACAGGGAACTATGGCTACACCTTC. Amino acids: CASSLSGTGNYGYTF. The chain has TRBV25-1 and TRBJ1-2; 9 bases fit TRBD1. The CDR3 consists of 15 residues. In germline, CDR1 is MGHDK, CDR2 SYGVNS. The junction had 7 bases not matched to a gene; V was cut back by 6 bases and J by 2 bases.

This clonotype was seen a handful of times. The genes are TRBV13 and TRBJ1-4; 7 bases fit TRBD1. Germline assignment: CDR1 PRHDT and CDR2 FYEKMQ (reference sequence). Trimming at V came to 3 bases and at J to 7 bases, leaving 5 bases not matched to a gene. The CDR3 is made up of 14 amino acids. The chain's CDR3 is CASSFRQGGEKLFF. CDR3 sequence (DNA): TGTGCCAGCAGCTTCCGTCAGGGGGGTGAAAAACTGTTTTTT.

The table lists this clonotype with a few counts. The chain employs TRBV6-2 or TRBV6-3 and TRBJ2-7; 9 bases fit TRBD2. Germline V gene sequence: CDR1 MNHEY, CDR2 SVGEGT. The junction had 5 bases not matched to a gene; V was cut back by 5 bases and J by 3 bases. The CDR3 is 14 amino acids. This CDR3 is CASSDSGGGYEQYF. The CDR3 DNA follows: TGTGCCAGCAGTGATAGCGGGGGTGGCTACGAGCAGTACTTC.

The chain joins TRBV7-2 to TRBJ2-6; D may be TRBD2 (6 bases). V lost 4 bases and J 0 bases, leaving 19 bases between the germline ends. The CDR3 has 19 amino acids. Germline V gives CDR1 SGHTA, CDR2 FQGNSA. The CDR3 DNA is TGTGCCAGCAGCTCTGACGGTACAGCGGGCCTCTCTGGGGCCAACGTCCTGACTTTC. This codes for CASSSDGTAGLSGANVLTF.

This clonotype was seen ten or more times. This rearrangement joins TRBV2 to TRBJ2-5, with TRBD1 identical over 7 bases. The germline gives CDR1 SNHLY, CDR2 FYNNEI. Losses at the gene ends were 5 bases for V and 0 bases for J; bases not matched to a gene: 3. This CDR3 spans 14 amino acids. The CDR3 reads CASSPGQYQETQYF. The CDR3 nucleotides are TGTGCCAGCAGTCCGGGACAGTACCAAGAGACCCAGTACTTC.

The chain uses TRBV5-1 and TRBJ2-7; tentative D call: TRBD1 (6 bases). Trimming shortened V by 4 bases and J by 12 bases, and 20 bases separated the two germline ends. CDR1 and CDR2 from the germline V gene are SGHRS and YFSETQ. The CDR3 loop spans 13 amino acids. CDR3 in DNA: TGCGCCAGCAGCCTGGGAGAAGAGACAGGACGGTACTTC. Amino acid sequence: CASSLGEETGRYF.

This clonotype was picked up a small number of times. A junction boundary mismatches the germline segment, possibly from a read error. The chain carries TRBV9 and TRBJ1-1; D is perhaps TRBD1 (5 bases). CDR1 is SGDLS, CDR2 YYNGEE, per germline. This CDR3 is 14 amino acids long. CDR3 nucleotide sequence: TGCGCCAGCAGCGTCGCAGGGTGGAAATCCGAAGCTTTCTTT. Amino acid sequence: CASSVAGWKSEAFF.

This clonotype was seen a handful of times. V and J are TRBV20-1 and TRBJ1-4; D unresolved. The CDR3 totals 14 residues. V lost 1 base, J lost 8 bases, and 14 bases lay in between. Germline V gene sequence: CDR1 DFQATT, CDR2 SNEGSKA (reference sequence). The CDR3 nucleotides read TGCAGTGCTAGAGTGAGTGGGGTTGGCGAAAAACTGTTTTTT. This sequence encodes CSARVSGVGEKLFF.

In its sample, this clonotype was seen a few times. CDR3: CASSLVTNTLPHEQFF. The CDR3 bases are TGTGCCAGCAGCTTAGTAACGAATACCCTACCCCATGAGCAGTTCTTC. The V gene is TRBV7-2, the J gene TRBJ2-1; the D is unclear. CDR3 length: 16 residues. V lost 1 base and J lost 8, with 18 bases in between. In germline, CDR1 is SGHTA, CDR2 FQGNSA.

Worth noting for this clonotype: The final CDR3 position lacks the conserved phenylalanine or tryptophan, pointing to a likely read error. The gene calls are TRBV20-1 and TRBJ1-1; unclear D gene. Trimming stripped 4 bases from V and 2 bases from J, with 14 bases between. This CDR3 has 14 amino acids. CDR1 is DFQATT, CDR2 SNEGSKA, per germline (reference sequence). CDR3 sequence: CSAIKPGVNTEAFL. CDR3 in DNA: TGCAGTGCTATCAAGCCTGGGGTAAACACTGAAGCTTTCCTT.

This chain uses TRBV12-3 or TRBV12-4 with TRBJ1-2, with D hard to call. V was trimmed by 5 bases and J by 1 base, leaving 14 bases between them. The CDR3 length is 15 residues. The CDR3 coding sequence is TGTGCCAGCAGTCCTACTGTAGCCGTTAACTATGGCTACACCTTC. This gives the protein CASSPTVAVNYGYTF.

Comment on this clonotype: One end of the junction does not line up with germline, which may come from a read error. Here the CDR3 DNA reads TGTGCCAGCAGTCAAGGCGCCAGCAACTATGGCTACACCTTC. It codes for CASSQGASNYGYTF. The chain uses TRBV3-1 and TRBJ1-2, with no clear D. The CDR3 sequence is 14 residues long. Germline V CDR1 and CDR2: LGHDT, YNNKEL (reference sequence).

The gene calls are TRBV20-1 and TRBJ2-4, with D perhaps TRBD1 (5 bases). V lost 3 bases and J 0 bases, leaving 12 bases between the germline ends. The CDR3 sequence is 15 residues long. CDR1 is DFQATT and CDR2 is SNEGSKA in the germline V gene (reference sequence). In DNA form, the CDR3 reads TGCAGTGCTAGCCAGGGTGCTAAAGCCAAAAACATTCAGTACTTC. Translating gives CSASQGAKAKNIQYF.

This chain links TRBV5-1 with TRBJ1-4; 9 bases fit TRBD1. Per the germline V gene, CDR1 is SGHRS and CDR2 is YFSETQ. V shed 4 bases and J 5 bases; nucleotides not matched to a gene: 6. The CDR3 sequence is 15 residues long. The CDR3 coding sequence is TGCGCCAGCAGCAAGGGACAGGGATCGAATGAAAAACTGTTTTTT. Encoded protein: CASSKGQGSNEKLFF.

This clonotype was observed a few times. V usage is TRBV3-1 and J usage is TRBJ2-1, with 8 bases that match TRBD1. CDR3 length: 18 amino acids. Germline CDR1 LGHDT, CDR2 YNNKEL (reference sequence). With 1 base clipped from V and 2 bases from J, the junction kept 10 bases outside the gene matches. The CDR3 is CASSQALGGQGPYNEQFF. CDR3 sequence (DNA): TGTGCCAGCAGCCAAGCCCTCGGAGGACAGGGCCCCTACAATGAGCAGTTCTTC.

There are many counts of this clonotype. This chain links TRBV27 with TRBJ2-1; 8 bases map to TRBD1. The ends lost 5 bases at V and 7 bases at J; junction bases unmatched: 7. From germline, CDR1 is MNHEY and CDR2 SMNVEV (reference sequence). The CDR3 is made up of 14 amino acids. CDR3 residues: CASSIPRGQNEQFF. For the CDR3, the DNA is TGTGCCAGCAGTATCCCCAGGGGGCAGAATGAGCAGTTCTTC.

This clonotype was counted between two and nine times. The genes are TRBV4-1 and TRBJ1-6; TRBD1 matches 9 bases. Per the germline V gene, CDR1 is MGHRA and CDR2 is YSYEKL. V lost 3 bases, J lost 9 bases, and 3 bases stayed unmatched. The CDR3 runs to 14 residues. The CDR3 here is CASSQGTGSSPLHF. The CDR3 DNA sequence: TGCGCCAGCAGCCAGGGGACAGGGAGTTCACCCCTCCACTTT.

This clonotype was detected only a few times. V gene TRBV5-5 combines with J gene TRBJ1-2; 7 bases align to TRBD1. This CDR3 contains 15 residues. Germline V gene lookup returns CDR1 SGHKS and CDR2 YYEKEE (reference sequence). The ends lost 2 bases at V and 4 bases at J; junction bases unmatched: 8. The CDR3 DNA sequence: TGTGCCAGCAGCTTTGAAGGGGGCGTGATCTATGGCTACACCTTC. Protein: CASSFEGGVIYGYTF.

This clonotype occurred a few times. The DNA for the CDR3 is TGTGCCAGCAGCTTGGAGATTTACAATGAGCAGTTCTTC. Its translation: CASSLEIYNEQFF. The rearrangement links TRBV7-9 to TRBJ2-1; D is unclear. V lost 3 bases, J lost 4 bases, and 7 bases lay in between. The CDR3 consists of 13 residues. The germline gives CDR1 SEHNR, CDR2 FQNEAQ (reference sequence).